This paragraph reports one TCR beta chain. Its antigen is unknown. The table came from immunoSEQ multiplex PCR; TCRdb's copy has only in-frame clones and leaves some out. The top ten clones hold about 1.5% of a sample with 90,000 to 100,000 clones, roughly 80% of them seen once. It was autoimmune disease history or systemic immunosuppression that excluded patients. The sample is drawn from a study of OX40 agonist ivuxolimab in advanced cancers. Study results and caveats: Both CD4+ and CD8+ T cell populations in blood had undergone clonal expansion by week 6 at 0.1 to 3.0 mg/kg. Some patients without response likewise showed low normalized clonal expansion.

Looked up from germline, CDR1 is MNHNY and CDR2 is SVGAGI (reference sequence). The CDR3 is 11 residues long. The chain combines TRBV6-6 with TRBJ1-1; D unresolved. This sample comprised CD4+ or CD8+ T cells sorted from blood, obtained in a trial of the OX40 agonist ivuxolimab. The source is an adult with an advanced solid tumor such as melanoma, head and neck, liver or kidney cancer. The CDR3 is CAAGRKGEAFF. CDR3 nucleotide sequence: TGTGCGGCGGGCCGAAAGGGTGAAGCTTTCTTT.